The next 8 T cell receptor beta chains were all read from a single sample in a study of regulatory T cells in long-lasting Graves disease. Time point noted: persistent/refractory GD, antithyroid drugs over 5 years with positive TRAb. Generation of the TCR library employed RNA extracted from PBMCs. Construction of TCR beta libraries relied on iRepertoire HTBI primers and on Arm-PCR targeting CDR3 regions. MiXCR, run by TCRdb on the multiplex PCR reads, gives a single entry per CDR3 protein. The data contain some 300,000 distinct CDR3 sequences, around 20% of them singletons. The sample consisted of peripheral blood mononuclear cells (PBMCs), taken when the disease was refractory, from a patient treated with antithyroid drugs. These receptors came from a female donor with Graves disease.

V and J are TRBV10-2 and TRBJ1-4; tentative D call: TRBD1 (6 bases). The CDR3 runs 15 residues. Germline V gene lookup returns CDR1 WSHSY and CDR2 SAAADI. Trimming took off 8 bases at V and 6 bases at J, with 19 bases between the two ends. The CDR3: CASRVDGGAYEKLFF. CDR3 DNA sequence: TGCGCCAGCCGTGTGGATGGGGGCGCGTATGAAAAACTGTTTTTT.

This clonotype was seen at least ten times. The rearrangement links TRBV20-1 to TRBJ2-7, with a weak D call TRBD2 (7 bases). Trimming removed 3 bases at V and 4 bases at J, with 19 bases between. This CDR3 contains 15 residues. Looked up from germline, CDR1 is DFQATT and CDR2 is SNEGSKA (reference sequence). The CDR3, as DNA: TGCAGTGCTAGCGCCGGGGGAGGGGGATTATACGAGCAGTACTTC. As protein: CSASAGGGGLYEQYF.

This clonotype appeared many times. The J gene is TRBJ2-2, the V gene TRBV12-3 or TRBV12-4; 9 nucleotides align to TRBD2. The CDR3 has 17 amino acids. The ends lost 3 bases at V and 5 bases at J; junction bases unmatched: 10. Here the CDR3 reads CASSLFSGSEGTGELFF. CDR3 in DNA: TGTGCCAGCAGTTTGTTTAGCGGGAGTGAAGGTACCGGGGAGCTGTTTTTT.

The chain is built from TRBV10-3 and TRBJ2-3; TRBD2 matches at 8 bases. Germline V gene data show CDR1 as ENHRY and CDR2 as SYGVKD. V trimming: 0 bases; J trimming: 9 bases; junction bases outside the gene matches: 14. This CDR3 is 17 amino acids long. The CDR3 protein is CAISESTGLAGPQTQYF. For the CDR3, the DNA is TGTGCCATCAGTGAGTCGACCGGGCTAGCGGGCCCTCAAACGCAGTATTTT.

This clonotype was picked up many times. The chain links TRBV6-1 to TRBJ1-1; 7 positions agree with TRBD1. J gave up 5 bases and V 11 bases, and 20 bases lay outside the gene matches. The CDR3 is 16 residues long. Germline lookup yields CDR1 MNHNS and CDR2 SASEGT. In nucleotides, the CDR3 is TGTGCCTCCAGCCTGGGGTTACAGGGGAAGGGGACTGAAGCTTTCTTT. This gives the protein CASSLGLQGKGTEAFF.

The chain combines TRBV5-1 with TRBJ2-3; D uncertain. Germline lookup yields CDR1 SGHRS and CDR2 YFSETQ. This CDR3 contains 15 residues. Trimming removed 0 bases at V and 6 bases at J, with 14 bases between. CDR3 amino acids: CASSLGRSQGDTQYF. For the CDR3, the DNA is TGCGCCAGCAGCTTGGGACGGAGCCAAGGGGATACGCAGTATTTT. Looking up the rest from reference TRBV5-1 and TRBJ2-3 gives the full variable domain: KAGVTQTPRYLIKTRGQQVTLSCSPISGHRSVSWYQQTPGQGLQFLFEYFSETQRNKGNFPGRFSGRQFSNSRSEMNVSTLELGDSALYLCASSLGRSQGDTQYFGPGTRLTVL.

This clonotype appeared many times. This chain joins TRBV29-1 and TRBJ1-1; D is unresolved. Looked up from germline, CDR1 is SQVTM and CDR2 is ANQGSEA. The V end was cut by 6 bases, the J end by 4 bases, with 12 bases between. This CDR3 comprises 12 residues. The CDR3: CSVMDGFTEAFF. The CDR3 nucleotides are TGCAGCGTCATGGACGGGTTCACTGAAGCTTTCTTT.

Comment on this clonotype: Given a much more abundant clone one base away, this may be a read error. The chain links TRBV6-1 to TRBJ2-7; 10 bases agree with TRBD2. CDR1 is MNHNS and CDR2 is SASEGT in the germline V gene. This CDR3 is 19 amino acids long. Trimming removed 6 bases from V and 5 bases from J; junction bases left unmatched: 22. The CDR3 region has the DNA TGTGCCAGCAGCCACCTCCGGCCCAACGAACTAGCGGGATCCCACGAGCAGTACTTC. Its translation is CASSHLRPNELAGSHEQYF.